Listed here is a single TCR beta chain. The data were obtained in a study of blood T cell repertoires in COVID-19. Overall study: All recovered Cohort 3 donors got two negative PCRs, got clearance, or saw symptom resolution.

The germline V gene encodes CDR1 MNHNS and CDR2 SASEGT. The CDR3 has 15 residues. V was shortened by 0 bases and J by 6 bases, with 12 bases between the two germline ends. The table came from immunoSEQ multiplex PCR; TCRdb's copy has only in-frame clones and leaves some out. The sample lists about 230,000 clones, 86% occurring once. This clonotype was obtained from a woman aged 50 to 65 in a cohort exposed to, infected with or recovered from COVID-19 (not recorded which). Sequenced material: PBMCs or T cells enriched from blood (not recorded which). The chain combines TRBV6-1 with TRBJ1-5; D unresolved. Written as DNA, the CDR3 is TGTGCCAGCAGTGAAGCGATCTGGGAGGGTCAGCCCCAGCATTTT. Translated: CASSEAIWEGQPQHF.